This TCR beta chain stems from a study of response to subunit inactivated influenza vaccine. MiXCR was run by TCRdb on the RT-PCR reads, yielding one entry per CDR3 protein. The table includes about 240,000 distinct CDR3 sequences, over 9% detected once. To note about this clonotype: Its antigen is currently unknown.

Whole-study results and caveats: T cells newly recruited by each seasonal influenza vaccination are few, the authors suggested.

This CDR3 spans 14 amino acids. V was clipped by 0 bases and J by 7 bases, with 10 bases between them. This specimen consisted of non-naive T cells sorted from PBMCs, obtained approximately 15 days before vaccination. The chain employs TRBV12-3 or TRBV12-4 and TRBJ1-5, with D perhaps matching TRBD1 (5 bases). This sequence was found in a man over 45 who received an inactivated influenza vaccine. The CDR3 reads CASSLASQGQPQHF. The CDR3 DNA reads TGTGCCAGCAGTTTAGCCAGCCAGGGCCAGCCCCAGCATTTT.